This T cell receptor beta chain was sequenced in a study of cytomegalovirus exposure and HLA in healthy donors. Overall study findings and caveats: In a later analysis, TCR association rates varied by HLA locus: DRB1 most, HLA-C fewest.

The primer mix had 60 Vbeta and 13 Jbeta primers. Produced via immunoSEQ multiplex PCR; TCRdb's table is partial and in-frame only. The repertoire includes roughly 140,000 clones, approximately 81% of them detected once, and 1.3% to 1.5% sits in the top ten. V gave up 4 bases and J gave up 1 base, with 10 bases separating them. The CDR3 is 14 residues long. CDR1 and CDR2 (germline): SGDLS, YYNGEE. A remark on this clone: Its antigen is undetermined.

This chain links TRBV9 with TRBJ2-3, with a weak D call TRBD1 (6 bases). The origin of this receptor is a young man in good health and CMV-seronegative. Sequences were obtained from PBMCs. The CDR3 loop is CASSSRQGTDTQYF. The CDR3 DNA is TGTGCCAGCAGCTCTAGACAGGGCACAGATACGCAGTATTTT.